These 2 T cell receptor beta chains share one sample of origin, sequenced in a study of T cell changes during pregnancy in multiple sclerosis. Libraries were prepared by immunoSEQ multiplex PCR; TCRdb keeps only in-frame clonotypes and omits some of them. The top ten clones hold roughly 0.42% of a sample with tens of thousands of clones, 85% to 95% of them seen once. Sequencing used CD4+ T cells from peripheral blood mononuclear cells, obtained after pregnancy. All receptors come from a female donor with multiple sclerosis, enrolled in a pregnancy study.

V is TRBV4-3 and J is TRBJ2-3; TRBD2 might be the D (5 bases). The V gene lost 2 bases and the J gene lost 2 bases, with 11 bases spanning the gap. This CDR3 has 15 residues. Germline V lookup: CDR1 LGHNA, CDR2 YSLEER. The CDR3 loop reads CASSQRQDYTDTQYF. DNA of the CDR3: TGCGCCAGCAGCCAAAGACAAGACTACACAGATACGCAGTATTTT.

This CDR3 reads CASSQRNTGELFF. CDR3 bases: TGTGCCAGCAGCCAGCGGAACACCGGGGAGCTGTTTTTT. V and J are TRBV6-5 and TRBJ2-2; D is uncertain. V was cut by 6 bases and J by 1 base, with 6 bases left in between. Per germline, CDR1 MNHEY and CDR2 SVGAGI. The CDR3 has 13 amino acids.